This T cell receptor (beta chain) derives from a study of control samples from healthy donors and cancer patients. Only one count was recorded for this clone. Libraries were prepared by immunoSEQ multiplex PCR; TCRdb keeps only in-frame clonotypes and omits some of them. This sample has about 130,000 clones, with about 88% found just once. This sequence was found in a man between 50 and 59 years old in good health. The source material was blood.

CDR3 in DNA: TGTGCCAGCGTGGACAGGGAAGGTTCACCCCTCCACTTT. This sequence encodes CASVDREGSPLHF. The V call is TRBV2, the J call TRBJ1-6; 8 nucleotides align to TRBD1. V shed 8 bases and J 9 bases; nucleotides not matched to a gene: 6. The germline V gene encodes CDR1 SNHLY and CDR2 FYNNEI. The length of the CDR3 is 13 residues.